The source of this T cell receptor (beta chain) is a study of blood T cells in healthy people across ages. General study findings and limits: Possibly, changes in expanded clonotypes were confounded because donor CMV status was unknown. With naive T cell percentage, TCR beta diversity showed a strong correlation.

Germline V CDR1 and CDR2: MDHEN, SYDVKM. The CDR3 runs to 18 residues. V lost 8 bases, J lost 3 bases, and 20 bases stayed unmatched. This clonotype was recorded a few times. What it binds is unknown. The use of a sample-barcoded 5' primer and a J-beta primer mix characterized a second PCR of roughly 7 to 12 cycles. TCRdb re-analysed the 5' RACE reads in MiXCR, keeping a single row per CDR3 protein. This sample has more than 900,000 distinct CDR3 sequences, with 25% found just once. These data are also associated with another study on T cells of mothers and their children.

The gene calls are TRBV28 and TRBJ2-5, with TRBD1 matching 8 bases. This sequence originates from a girl aged 2 to 9 in good health. The sequencing sample was made of blood. As DNA, the CDR3 is TGTGCCAGCCGCCCAGGGGGCCTCTGGGGTAGCGGTAAAGAGACCCAGTACTTC. Translating gives CASRPGGLWGSGKETQYF.